The 31 T cell receptor beta chains below come from one sample, sequenced in a study of CD8 T cells in ankylosing spondylitis. Their antigens remain unidentified. Findings and limits, study-wide: Blood from ankylosing spondylitis patients appeared to carry a characteristic roughly eight-variant TCR beta motif.

MiXCR, applied by TCRdb to the 5' RACE reads, yields one record per CDR3 protein. The sample consists of 400,000 to 450,000 distinct CDR3 sequences, 15% to 20% of them appearing once. Sequencing input: blood, either unsorted or a sorted T cell fraction (not recorded which). All receptors come from a male donor with ankylosing spondylitis.

This clonotype was seen a few times. CDR3: CASSLEDRAVETQYF. The CDR3 nucleotides are TGCGCCAGCAGCTTGGAGGACAGGGCGGTAGAGACCCAGTACTTC. The V call is TRBV5-1, the J call TRBJ2-5; 8 nucleotides match TRBD1. The V gene end was trimmed by 0 bases and the J gene end by 4 bases; junction bases not matched to a gene: 5. CDR3 length: 15 residues. The germline V gene encodes CDR1 SGHRS and CDR2 YFSETQ.

The J gene is TRBJ1-2, the V gene TRBV3-1; tentative D call: TRBD1 (5 bases). The V end was cut by 1 base, the J end by 8 bases, with 17 bases between. CDR3 length equals 15 residues. CDR1 LGHDT and CDR2 YNNKEL come from the germline V gene (reference sequence). The CDR3 region is CASSQGGAKAWGYTF. The DNA of the CDR3 is TGTGCCAGCAGCCAAGGTGGGGCGAAGGCATGGGGCTACACCTTC.

This clonotype was observed at least ten times. V is TRBV20-1 and J is TRBJ1-1, with unresolved D. V lost 0 bases, J lost 3 bases, and 5 bases lay in between. The germline gives CDR1 DFQATT, CDR2 SNEGSKA (reference sequence). The CDR3 totals 12 residues. The CDR3 reads CSARDQYTEAFF. CDR3 sequence (DNA): TGCAGTGCTAGAGATCAGTACACTGAAGCTTTCTTT.

The table lists this clonotype with many counts. The chain joins TRBV12-3 or TRBV12-4 to TRBJ2-1; D perhaps matches TRBD2 (6 bases). V shed 9 bases and J shed 4 bases, with 13 bases lying between them. The CDR3 contains 13 residues. The CDR3 reads CARSSEEYNEQFF. The CDR3 DNA follows: TGTGCCAGATCTAGCGAGGAATACAATGAGCAGTTCTTC.

The chain couples TRBV20-1 to TRBJ1-5, with 7 nucleotides matching TRBD1. This CDR3 spans 16 amino acids. CDR1 and CDR2 from the germline V gene are DFQATT and SNEGSKA (reference sequence). V trimming: 0 bases; J trimming: 0 bases; junction bases outside the gene matches: 5. For the CDR3, the DNA is TGCAGTGCTAGAGAGGTCGGGACAGTTAGCAATCAGCCCCAGCATTTT. It codes for CSAREVGTVSNQPQHF.

This chain links TRBV28 with TRBJ2-3; 10 bases map to TRBD2. J was trimmed by 4 bases and V by 3 bases; bases with no gene match: 4. The CDR3 totals 15 residues. Germline V CDR1 and CDR2: MDHEN, SYDVKM. The DNA for the CDR3 is TGTGCCAGCAGTTTTCAAGCGGGAGGGCCAGATACGCAGTATTTT. It encodes CASSFQAGGPDTQYF.

The J gene is TRBJ1-4, the V gene TRBV6-5; weak D call: TRBD1 (5 bases). The germline V gene encodes CDR1 MNHEY and CDR2 SVGAGI. V lost 0 bases, J lost 2 bases, and 10 bases lay in between. The CDR3 is 16 residues long. CDR3 residues: CASSYSATATNEKLFF. The CDR3 nucleotides read TGTGCCAGCAGTTACTCGGCGACAGCGACTAATGAAAAACTGTTTTTT.

This rearrangement joins TRBV2 to TRBJ2-7; 8 bases align to TRBD2. V was clipped by 6 bases and J by 7 bases; unmatched bases: 8. The CDR3 covers 13 residues. Germline V CDR1 and CDR2: SNHLY, FYNNEI. The CDR3 bases are TGTGCCAGCAGCCTCAAAACTAGCGGAGAGCAGTACTTC. It translates to CASSLKTSGEQYF. The whole variable domain, remainder taken from reference TRBV2 and TRBJ2-7, is EPEVTQTPSHQVTQMGQEVILRCVPISNHLYFYWYRQILGQKVEFLVSFYNNEISEKSEIFDDQFSVERPDGSNFTLKIRSTKLEDSAMYFCASSLKTSGEQYFGPGTRLTVT.

The V gene is TRBV12-3 or TRBV12-4, the J gene TRBJ1-5; perhaps TRBD1 as D (6 bases). V lost 10 bases and J 6 bases, leaving 16 bases between the germline ends. CDR3 size: 13 residues. The CDR3 here is CATTPGEGQPQHF. CDR3 DNA sequence: TGTGCCACTACTCCAGGGGAGGGTCAGCCCCAGCATTTT.

Concerning this clonotype itself: An end of the junction differs from the germline gene, which may be a read error. V gene TRBV20-1 combines with J gene TRBJ1-2; 8 bases align to TRBD1. Germline V gene data show CDR1 as DFQATT and CDR2 as SNEGSKA (reference sequence). The CDR3 is 14 amino acids. The CDR3 protein is CSAREVQGAVPPRF. The CDR3 nucleotides read TGCAGTGCTAGAGAGGTTCAGGGGGCGGTTCCTCCGCGCTTC.

This chain uses TRBV4-1 with TRBJ1-2, with D unclear. The CDR3 contains 14 residues. Trimming took 1 base from V and 8 from J, leaving 14 bases between them. Germline V lookup: CDR1 MGHRA, CDR2 YSYEKL. CDR3 amino acids: CASSQALMVGGYTF. In nucleotides, the CDR3 is TGCGCCAGCAGCCAAGCCCTAATGGTCGGAGGCTACACCTTC.

In its sample, this clonotype was seen a few times. V is TRBV20-1 and J is TRBJ1-1; D is uncertain. The CDR3 is 14 residues long. Germline V CDR1 and CDR2: DFQATT, SNEGSKA (reference sequence). V lost 1 base, J lost 7 bases, and 16 bases lay in between. CDR3 sequence (DNA): TGCAGTGCTAGAGCGACATTGGGGTTGGTTGAAGCTTTCTTT. Its translation is CSARATLGLVEAFF.

The chain couples TRBV2 to TRBJ1-5, with D uncertain. Trimming pared 7 bases from V and 4 bases from J, leaving 11 bases between. In germline, CDR1 is SNHLY, CDR2 FYNNEI. CDR3 length: 13 amino acids. The CDR3 nucleotides are TGTGCCAGCAACCCGGGTCAGAATCAGCCCCAGCATTTT. Translating gives CASNPGQNQPQHF.

V is TRBV20-1 and J is TRBJ2-7; TRBD1 agrees at 9 bases. The CDR3 extends over 13 amino acids. The junction had 9 bases not matched to a gene; V was cut back by 5 bases and J by 7 bases. Per the germline V gene, CDR1 is DFQATT and CDR2 is SNEGSKA (reference sequence). This CDR3 reads CSAFEQGAGEQYF. In DNA form, the CDR3 reads TGCAGTGCTTTTGAACAGGGGGCGGGTGAGCAGTACTTC.

In the case of this clonotype: An end of the junction does not agree with germline; a read error may underlie this. V is TRBV7-6 and J is TRBJ2-7; the D call may be TRBD1 or TRBD2 (5 bases each). Germline values: CDR1 SGHVS, CDR2 FNYEAQ. There are 11 residues in the CDR3. The CDR3 is CASSPGADLNF. Here the CDR3 DNA reads TGTGCCAGCAGCCCCGGGGCAGACCTCAACTTC. The variable domain in full, completed from reference TRBV7-6 and TRBJ2-7, reads GAGVSQSPRYKVTKRGQDVALRCDPISGHVSLYWYRQALGQGPEFLTYFNYEAQQDKSGLPNDRFSAERPEGSISTLTIQRTEQRDSAMYRCASSPGADLNFGPGTRLTVT.

This clonotype was found a few times. The V call is TRBV20-1, the J call TRBJ2-5, with D uncertain. Trimming cost V 4 bases and J 5 bases, with 8 bases left between them. CDR3 length: 11 amino acids. Germline lookup yields CDR1 DFQATT and CDR2 SNEGSKA (reference sequence). DNA for the CDR3: TGCAGTGCTATGGTGGGCGAGACCCAGTACTTC. It is translated as CSAMVGETQYF.

This clonotype was recorded at least ten times. V gene TRBV12-3 or TRBV12-4 combines with J gene TRBJ1-5, with a weak D call TRBD1 (5 bases). V was cut by 6 bases and J by 2 bases, with 14 bases left in between. The CDR3 has 15 residues. CDR3 sequence: CASSRRGGGNQPQHF. The CDR3 coding sequence is TGTGCCAGCAGCAGGAGGGGAGGGGGCAATCAGCCCCAGCATTTT.

The rearrangement links TRBV11-2 to TRBJ2-7; 7 bases match TRBD1. CDR3 length equals 14 residues. Germline V gives CDR1 SGHAT, CDR2 FQNNGV. V shed 1 base and J 3 bases; nucleotides not matched to a gene: 3. As DNA, the CDR3 is TGTGCCAGCAGCTTAGGAAGGGGGCTCTACGAGCAGTACTTC. It specifies CASSLGRGLYEQYF. The entire variable domain, with the rest obtained from reference TRBV11-2 and TRBJ2-7, is as follows: EAGVAQSPRYKIIEKRQSVAFWCNPISGHATLYWYQQILGQGPKLLIQFQNNGVVDDSQLPKDRFSAERLKGVDSTLKIQPAKLEDSAVYLCASSLGRGLYEQYFGPGTRLTVT.

The chain has TRBV2 and TRBJ1-5; D uncertain. CDR3 size: 14 residues. In germline, CDR1 is SNHLY, CDR2 FYNNEI. Trimming removed 3 bases at V and 1 base at J, with 7 bases between. The CDR3 DNA reads as TGTGCCAGCAGTGACACCAGAAGCAATCAGCCCCAGCATTTT. Translation gives CASSDTRSNQPQHF.

This chain uses TRBV6-2 or TRBV6-3 with TRBJ2-7; no clear D. This CDR3 region has 13 residues. Trimming cost V 0 bases and J 3 bases, with 6 bases left between them. Germline lookup yields CDR1 MNHEY and CDR2 SVGEGT. The CDR3 bases are TGTGCCAGCAGTTACTCGGTTGTCTACGAGCAGTACTTC. Translating gives CASSYSVVYEQYF.

This chain links TRBV12-3 or TRBV12-4 with TRBJ1-5; possibly TRBD1 for D (5 bases). V was trimmed by 3 bases and J by 6 bases, leaving 9 bases between them. The CDR3 is 13 residues long. Here the CDR3 reads CASSLGGVQPQHF. The CDR3 DNA reads as TGTGCCAGCAGTTTGGGAGGGGTTCAGCCCCAGCATTTT.

In its sample, this clonotype was seen a few times. The chain combines TRBV3-1 with TRBJ1-3, with D tentatively TRBD1 (5 bases). There are 14 residues in the CDR3. Between the trimmed V and J ends, which lost 8 bases and 4 bases, there was a span of 15 bases. CDR1 and CDR2 (germline): LGHDT, YNNKEL (reference sequence). The CDR3 spells CASRDGRPGNTIYF. The DNA for the CDR3 is TGTGCCAGCCGGGACGGGCGACCCGGAAACACCATATATTTT. Based on the CDR3 plus reference TRBV3-1 and TRBJ1-3, the full variable domain is DTAVSQTPKYLVTQMGNDKSIKCEQNLGHDTMYWYKQDSKKFLKIMFSYNNKELIINETVPNRFSPKSPDKAHLNLHINSLELGDSAVYFCASRDGRPGNTIYFGEGSWLTVV.

This clonotype appeared many times. This rearrangement joins TRBV11-2 to TRBJ2-1; D remains ambiguous. Germline V gene data show CDR1 as SGHAT and CDR2 as FQNNGV. The CDR3 has 12 amino acids. V gave up 0 bases and J gave up 11 bases, with 8 bases separating them. In DNA form, the CDR3 reads TGTGCCAGCAGCTTAGAAAGGACGAAGCAGTTCTTC. Its translation is CASSLERTKQFF.

This chain links TRBV11-2 with TRBJ2-7; a weak D match, TRBD1 (6 bases). This CDR3 region has 13 residues. Looked up from germline, CDR1 is SGHAT and CDR2 is FQNNGV. Between the trimmed V and J ends, which lost 1 base and 6 bases, there was a span of 10 bases. CDR3 residues: CASSLGSRGEQYF. CDR3 nucleotide sequence: TGTGCCAGCAGCTTAGGTTCCAGGGGCGAGCAGTACTTC.

The rearrangement links TRBV7-2 to TRBJ2-3, with D possibly being TRBD1 (7 bases). Trimming removed 8 bases from V and 5 bases from J, with 20 bases in between. Looked up from germline, CDR1 is SGHTA and CDR2 is FQGNSA. The CDR3 is made up of 15 amino acids. The CDR3 loop reads CASGATGGGKDTQYF. DNA of the CDR3: TGTGCCAGCGGGGCCACCGGAGGGGGCAAAGATACGCAGTATTTT.

This chain joins TRBV18 and TRBJ1-1, with D uncertain. Germline V gene data show CDR1 as KGHSH and CDR2 as LQKENI. CDR3 length: 13 residues. V lost 6 bases to trimming and J lost 6 bases, with 14 bases between them. The CDR3 reads CASSEGVVPEAFF. For the CDR3, the DNA is TGTGCCAGCTCCGAGGGTGTGGTCCCTGAAGCTTTCTTT.

This clonotype showed up just a few times. The CDR3 loop reads CASSLGGTVYGYTF. For the CDR3, the DNA is TGTGCCAGCAGCTTAGGGGGGACAGTTTATGGCTACACCTTC. V is TRBV7-2 and J is TRBJ1-2; 7 bases are shared with TRBD1. Germline CDR1 SGHTA, CDR2 FQGNSA. This CDR3 has 14 amino acids. The junction had 4 bases not matched to a gene; V was cut back by 1 base and J by 5 bases.

This clonotype came up a few times. The CDR3 here is CSARALAGAYNEQFF. The CDR3 nucleotides are TGCAGTGCTAGAGCGCTAGCGGGGGCTTACAATGAGCAGTTCTTC. The rearrangement uses TRBV20-1 and TRBJ2-1; 10 bases fit TRBD2. The V gene's germline CDR1 is DFQATT and CDR2 SNEGSKA (reference sequence). The CDR3 spans 15 residues. V gave up 1 base and J gave up 4 bases; unmatched junction bases: 4.

V and J are TRBV11-3 and TRBJ2-1, with 7 bases fitting TRBD1. Germline CDR1 is SGHNT and CDR2 is YENEEA. With V trimmed by 5 bases and J by 6 bases, 4 bases remained unmatched. This CDR3 comprises 13 residues. The CDR3: CASSPNRGNEQFF. The CDR3 DNA sequence: TGTGCCAGCAGCCCCAACAGGGGCAATGAGCAGTTCTTC.

The chain joins TRBV18 to TRBJ2-7, with D unclear. This CDR3 comprises 14 residues. V was trimmed by 1 base and J by 2 bases, leaving 9 bases between them. Germline V lookup: CDR1 KGHSH, CDR2 LQKENI. The CDR3 coding sequence is TGTGCCAGCTCACCACTTCCTACGGCCTACGAGCAGTACTTC. Its translation: CASSPLPTAYEQYF.

This clonotype was recorded a few times. The gene calls are TRBV6-1 and TRBJ1-3; D is possibly TRBD1 (6 bases). CDR3 length equals 17 residues. Per germline, CDR1 MNHNS and CDR2 SASEGT. V was pared by 4 bases and J by 7 bases, with 23 bases between. DNA for the CDR3: TGTGCCAGCAGTGTTCAGGGCCGGCAGGGGATCGGTAACACCATATATTTT. Protein product: CASSVQGRQGIGNTIYF.